This T cell receptor (beta chain) was found in a study of T cells in tumors after PD-1 blockade. Study-wide background: During anti-PD-1 treatment, some patients continued daily vismodegib 150 mg.

The length of the CDR3 is 14 residues. With V trimmed by 10 bases and J by 4 bases, 11 bases remained unmatched. CDR1 is MDHEN, CDR2 SYDVKM, per germline. Sequencing used immunoSEQ multiplex PCR; TCRdb keeps in-frame clones, though not all of them. The table records approximately 12,000 clones, approximately 57% of them present only once. The receptor was derived from a human donor with basal cell carcinoma. This specimen was tumor tissue, taken before anti-PD-1 treatment. The chain joins TRBV28 to TRBJ2-5; 8 nucleotides agree with TRBD2. This CDR3 is CATEGGGRIETQYF. The CDR3 nucleotides read TGTGCCACCGAGGGCGGCGGGAGGATAGAGACCCAGTACTTC.